This T cell receptor (beta chain) was captured in a study of long-term antiretroviral therapy in people with HIV. Overall study: The 2015 recommendation for immediate ART came about a decade after the earliest samples.

They ran version v3.0 of the immunoSEQ assay at survey level. Repertoires were generated with immunoSEQ multiplex PCR, while TCRdb's copy carries only in-frame clones and drops some. This table has approximately 20,000 clones, around 78% appearing once. The receptor was derived from a man aged 45-60 years with HIV. The specimen was unsorted PBMCs, collected 2.2 years after starting antiretroviral therapy.

The CDR3, as DNA: TGTGCCAGTAGTTTTTCAAGCTGGCAGCCCCAGCATTTT. Amino acids: CASSFSSWQPQHF. V gene TRBV19 combines with J gene TRBJ1-5, with unresolved D. CDR1 is LNHDA, CDR2 SQIVND, per germline (reference sequence). Trimming pared 5 bases from V and 7 bases from J, leaving 12 bases between. The CDR3 is made up of 13 amino acids. Full variable domain (remainder filled in from reference TRBV19 and TRBJ1-5): DGGITQSPKYLFRKEGQNVTLSCEQNLNHDAMYWYRQDPGQGLRLIYYSQIVNDFQKGDIAEGYSVSREKKESFPLTVTSAQKNPTAFYLCASSFSSWQPQHFGDGTRLSIL.